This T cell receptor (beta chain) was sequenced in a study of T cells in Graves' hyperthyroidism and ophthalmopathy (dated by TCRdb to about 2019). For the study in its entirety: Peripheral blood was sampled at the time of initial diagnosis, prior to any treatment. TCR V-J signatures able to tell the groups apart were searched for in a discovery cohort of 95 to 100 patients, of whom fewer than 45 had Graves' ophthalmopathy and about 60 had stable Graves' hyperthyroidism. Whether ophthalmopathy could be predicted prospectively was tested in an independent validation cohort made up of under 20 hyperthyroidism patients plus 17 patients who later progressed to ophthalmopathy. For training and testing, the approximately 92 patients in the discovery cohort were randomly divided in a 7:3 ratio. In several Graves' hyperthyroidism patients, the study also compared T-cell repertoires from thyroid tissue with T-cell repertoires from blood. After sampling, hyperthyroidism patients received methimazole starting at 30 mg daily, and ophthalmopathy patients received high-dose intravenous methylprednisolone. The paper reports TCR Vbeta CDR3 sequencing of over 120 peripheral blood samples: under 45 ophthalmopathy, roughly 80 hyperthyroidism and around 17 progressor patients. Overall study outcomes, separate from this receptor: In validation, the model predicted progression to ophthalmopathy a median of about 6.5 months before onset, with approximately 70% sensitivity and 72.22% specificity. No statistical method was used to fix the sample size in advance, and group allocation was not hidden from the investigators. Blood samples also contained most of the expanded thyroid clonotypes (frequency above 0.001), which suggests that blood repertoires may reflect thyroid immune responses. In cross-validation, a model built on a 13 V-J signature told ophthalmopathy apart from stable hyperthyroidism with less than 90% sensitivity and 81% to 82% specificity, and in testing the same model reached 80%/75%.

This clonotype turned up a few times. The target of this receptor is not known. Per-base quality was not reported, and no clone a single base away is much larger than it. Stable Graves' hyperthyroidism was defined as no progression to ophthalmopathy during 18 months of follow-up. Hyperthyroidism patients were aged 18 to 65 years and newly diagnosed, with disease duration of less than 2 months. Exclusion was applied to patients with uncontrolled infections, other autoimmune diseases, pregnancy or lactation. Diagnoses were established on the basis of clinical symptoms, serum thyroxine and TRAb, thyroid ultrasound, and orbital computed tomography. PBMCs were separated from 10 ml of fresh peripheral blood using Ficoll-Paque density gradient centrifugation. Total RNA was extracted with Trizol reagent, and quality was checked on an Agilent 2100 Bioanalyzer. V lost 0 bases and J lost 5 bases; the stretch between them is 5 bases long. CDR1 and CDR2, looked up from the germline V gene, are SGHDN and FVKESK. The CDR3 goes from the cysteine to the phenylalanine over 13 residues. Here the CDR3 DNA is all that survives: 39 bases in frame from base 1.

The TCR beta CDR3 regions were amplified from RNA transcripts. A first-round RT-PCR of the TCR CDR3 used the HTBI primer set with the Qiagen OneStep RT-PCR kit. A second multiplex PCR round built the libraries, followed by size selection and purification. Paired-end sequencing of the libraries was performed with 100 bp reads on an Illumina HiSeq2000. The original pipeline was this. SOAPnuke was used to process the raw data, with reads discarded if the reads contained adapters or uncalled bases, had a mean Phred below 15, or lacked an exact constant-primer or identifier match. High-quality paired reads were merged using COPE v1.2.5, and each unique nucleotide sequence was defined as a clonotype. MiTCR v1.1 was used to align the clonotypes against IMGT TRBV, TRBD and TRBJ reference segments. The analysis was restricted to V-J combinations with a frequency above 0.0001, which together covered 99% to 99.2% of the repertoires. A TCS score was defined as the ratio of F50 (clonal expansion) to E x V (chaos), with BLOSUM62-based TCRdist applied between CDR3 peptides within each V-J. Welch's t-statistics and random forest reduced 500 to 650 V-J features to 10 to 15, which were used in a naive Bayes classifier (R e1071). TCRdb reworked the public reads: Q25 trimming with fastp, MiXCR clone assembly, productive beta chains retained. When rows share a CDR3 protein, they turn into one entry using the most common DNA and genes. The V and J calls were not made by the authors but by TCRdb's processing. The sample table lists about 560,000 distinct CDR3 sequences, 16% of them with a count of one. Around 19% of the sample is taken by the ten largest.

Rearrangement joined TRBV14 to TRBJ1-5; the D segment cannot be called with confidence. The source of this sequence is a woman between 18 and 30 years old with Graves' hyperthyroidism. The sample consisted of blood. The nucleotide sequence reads TGTGCCAGCAGCCAAGATTACGATCAGCCCCAGCATTTT. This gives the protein CASSQDYDQPQHF.